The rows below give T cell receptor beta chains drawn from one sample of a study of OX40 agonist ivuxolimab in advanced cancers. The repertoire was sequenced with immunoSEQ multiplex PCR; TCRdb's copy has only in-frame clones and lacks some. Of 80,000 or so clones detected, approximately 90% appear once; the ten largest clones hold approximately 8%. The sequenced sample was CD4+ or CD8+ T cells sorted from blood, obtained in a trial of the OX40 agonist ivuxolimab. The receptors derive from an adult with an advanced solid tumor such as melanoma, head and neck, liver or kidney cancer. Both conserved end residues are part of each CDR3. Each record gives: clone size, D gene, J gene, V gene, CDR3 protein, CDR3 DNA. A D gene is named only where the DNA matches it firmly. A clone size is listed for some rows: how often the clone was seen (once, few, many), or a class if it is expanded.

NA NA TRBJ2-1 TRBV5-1 CASSLLVTATNNEQFF TGCGCCAGCAGCTTGTTGGTGACAGCAACAAACAATGAGCAGTTCTTC
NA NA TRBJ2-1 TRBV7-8 CASSLILAENEQFF TGTGCCAGCAGCTTAATTTTAGCGGAGAATGAGCAGTTCTTC
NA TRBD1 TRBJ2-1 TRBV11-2 CASSLEGQGARNEQFF TGTGCCAGCAGCTTAGAGGGACAGGGGGCAAGGAATGAGCAGTTCTTC
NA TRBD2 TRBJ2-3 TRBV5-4 CASSRGGPTDTQYF TGTGCCAGCAGCCGCGGGGGGCCCACAGATACGCAGTATTTT
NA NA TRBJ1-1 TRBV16 CASSPERGAKAFF TGTGCCAGCAGCCCGGAGAGGGGCGCGAAAGCTTTCTTT
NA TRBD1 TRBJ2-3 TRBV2 CASSFWDRAADTQYF TGTGCCAGCAGTTTTTGGGACAGGGCCGCAGATACGCAGTATTTT
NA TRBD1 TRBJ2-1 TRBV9 CASSVRTGQGSDEQFF TGTGCCAGCAGCGTTCGAACCGGACAGGGGAGTGATGAGCAGTTCTTC
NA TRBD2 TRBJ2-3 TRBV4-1 CASSLGGAGTDTQYF TGCGCCAGCAGCCTCGGGGGGGCGGGCACAGATACGCAGTATTTT
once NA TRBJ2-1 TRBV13 CASSLASGRYNEQFF TGTGCCAGCAGCTTAGCGAGCGGGCGCTACAATGAGCAGTTCTTC
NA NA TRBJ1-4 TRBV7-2 CASSFGATNEKLFF TGTGCCAGCAGCTTCGGAGCAACTAATGAAAAACTGTTTTTT
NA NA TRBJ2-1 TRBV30 CASPKEGSYNEQFF TGTGCCTCCCCTAAGGAGGGATCCTACAATGAGCAGTTCTTC
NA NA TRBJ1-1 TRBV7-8 CASSLVLVGSAEAFF TGTGCCAGCAGCTTAGTATTGGTCGGCTCCGCTGAAGCTTTCTTT
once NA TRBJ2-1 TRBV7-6 CASSLVGDNEQFF TGTGCCAGCAGCTTAGTGGGGGATAATGAGCAGTTCTTC
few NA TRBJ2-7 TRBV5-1 CASSRGGTGSDREQYF TGCGCCAGCAGCCGGGGGGGGACAGGGTCTGATCGGGAGCAGTACTTC
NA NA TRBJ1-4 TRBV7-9 CASSPTPGTELFF TGTGCCAGCAGTCCTACTCCCGGGACCGAATTGTTTTTT
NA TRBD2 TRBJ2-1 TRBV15 CATSRTSGNNEQFF TGTGCCACCAGCAGGACTAGCGGGAACAATGAGCAGTTCTTC
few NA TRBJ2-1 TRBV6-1 CASSEGQLPPGRQFF TGTGCCAGCAGTGAAGGCCAGCTTCCCCCGGGTAGGCAGTTCTTC
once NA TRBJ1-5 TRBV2 CASSGQFNQPQHF TGTGCCAGCAGTGGACAGTTTAATCAGCCCCAGCATTTT
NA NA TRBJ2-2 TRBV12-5 CASASRLNTGELFF TGTGCTAGCGCCTCGCGACTGAACACCGGGGAGCTGTTTTTT
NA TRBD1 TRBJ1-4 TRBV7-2 CASSSTGQGSEKLFF TGTGCCAGCAGCTCCACGGGACAGGGCAGTGAAAAACTGTTTTTT
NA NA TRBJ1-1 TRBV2 CASSALTNMNTEAFF TGTGCCAGCAGTGCCCTGACAAACATGAACACTGAAGCTTTCTTT
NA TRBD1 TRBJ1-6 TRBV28 CASSFRRVTGNPYNSPLHF TGTGCCAGCAGTTTTAGGCGGGTGACAGGGAATCCCTATAATTCACCCCTCCACTTT
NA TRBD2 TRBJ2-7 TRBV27 CASSWLAGGEQYF TGTGCCAGCAGTTGGCTAGCGGGGGGCGAGCAGTACTTC
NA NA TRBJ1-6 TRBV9 CASSVEAGTDSPLHF TGTGCCAGCAGCGTAGAGGCAGGAACCGATTCACCCCTCCACTTT
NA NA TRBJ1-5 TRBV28 CAIILRQANQPQHF TGTGCCATTATCCTTAGACAGGCCAATCAGCCCCAGCATTTT
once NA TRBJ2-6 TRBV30 CAWVKSSGANVLTF TGTGCCTGGGTAAAAAGCTCTGGGGCCAACGTCCTGACTTTC
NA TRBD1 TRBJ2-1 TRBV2 CASSVTGDNEQFF TGTGCCAGCAGTGTGACAGGGGACAATGAGCAGTTCTTC
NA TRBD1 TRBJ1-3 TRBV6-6 CASSTWTGFGNTIYF TGTGCCAGCAGTACTTGGACAGGGTTCGGAAACACCATATATTTT
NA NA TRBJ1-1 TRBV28 CASKNTEAFF TGTGCCAGCAAGAACACTGAAGCTTTCTTT
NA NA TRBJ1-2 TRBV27 CASRSRDYGYTF TGTGCCAGCAGATCGAGGGACTATGGCTACACCTTC
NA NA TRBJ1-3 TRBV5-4 CASSTRIGNTIYF TGTGCCAGCAGCACCCGGATCGGAAACACCATATATTTT
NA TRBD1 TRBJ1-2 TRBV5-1 CASSLNEAGGPGYTF TGCGCCAGCAGCTTGAATGAGGCAGGGGGCCCGGGCTACACCTTC
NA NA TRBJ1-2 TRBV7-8 CASSSSGVYGYTF TGTGCCAGCAGCTCATCTGGGGTCTATGGCTACACCTTC
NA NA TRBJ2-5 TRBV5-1 CASKEGIMETQYF TGCGCCAGCAAGGAGGGGATAATGGAGACCCAGTACTTC
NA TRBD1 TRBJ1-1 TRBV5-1 CASSLGDREGAFF TGCGCCAGCAGCTTGGGAGACAGGGAAGGAGCTTTCTTT